This T cell receptor beta chain was identified during a study of T cell repertoires in cytomegalovirus infection. Study information: Shared public TCR beta signatures pointed to both CMV infection and a matching HLA type.

Each CDR3 protein gets one entry after TCRdb re-called the reads with MiXCR. The sample carries some 940,000 distinct CDR3 sequences, roughly 31% recorded once. Of note for this clonotype: The target antigen is unknown.

This clonotype was sampled from a human donor in good health (CMV status not recorded). Some clones in this sample may be carry-over from other donors' samples. The sample consisted of cultured CD8+ T cells from PBMCs, taken from culture after CMV antigen stimulation.

The CDR3 coding sequence is TGCAGCGGGGGGTCAGGGGATGGCTACACCTTC. This sequence encodes CSGGSGDGYTF. The rearrangement joins TRBV29-1 to TRBJ1-2; TRBD1 might be the D (6 bases). Germline V CDR1 and CDR2: SQVTM, ANQGSEA. Trimming took 7 bases from V and 6 from J, leaving 12 bases between them. CDR3 length: 11 amino acids.